The 8 T cell receptor beta chains given below trace back to one sample, sequenced in a study of T-cell memory formation after mild COVID-19. A single record per CDR3 protein comes from TCRdb applying MiXCR to the 5' RACE reads. The table has 240,000 or so distinct CDR3 sequences, roughly a tenth seen once. Sequenced input: PBMCs or a T cell subset sorted from them (not recorded which). The receptor set was obtained from a man between 18 and 29 years old who had mild COVID-19 (a few samples of this study predate the infection). Cell type and time point are not known.

V gene TRBV7-2 combines with J gene TRBJ2-7; the match to TRBD2 covers 8 bases. With V trimmed by 3 bases and J by 7 bases, 8 bases remained unmatched. Looked up from germline, CDR1 is SGHTA and CDR2 is FQGNSA. This CDR3 has 14 residues. The CDR3: CASSFYGGGLEQYF. The CDR3 nucleotides are TGTGCCAGCAGCTTTTACGGGGGGGGACTAGAGCAGTACTTC.

This clonotype showed up just a few times. The rearrangement links TRBV19 to TRBJ1-5; D not resolved. CDR3 length: 15 residues. Looked up from germline, CDR1 is LNHDA and CDR2 is SQIVND (reference sequence). Trimming shortened V by 3 bases and J by 7 bases, and 16 bases separated the two germline ends. CDR3 coding DNA: TGTGCCAGTAGTATTGTCCCCCTTTTATTGCAGCCCCAGCATTTT. It translates to CASSIVPLLLQPQHF.

This chain connects TRBV6-5 to TRBJ2-3; weak D call: TRBD2 (5 bases). Germline loops: CDR1 MNHEY, CDR2 SVGAGI. This CDR3 region has 12 residues. Deletions cut 6 bases from V and 5 bases from J, with 9 bases between. Here the CDR3 reads CASRPGGDTQYF. DNA for the CDR3: TGTGCCAGCAGACCCGGAGGAGATACGCAGTATTTT.

There are a few counts of this clonotype. CDR3: CAISHNPTDTQYF. In nucleotides, the CDR3 is TGTGCCATTTCACATAATCCCACAGATACGCAGTATTTT. The chain combines TRBV10-3 with TRBJ2-3, with D uncertain. Trimming took 9 bases from V and 2 from J, leaving 12 bases between them. CDR3 length: 13 residues. The germline CDR1 and CDR2 sequences are ENHRY and SYGVKD.

The J gene is TRBJ2-2, the V gene TRBV20-1; 7 positions match TRBD1. The CDR3 sequence is 13 residues long. Germline V CDR1 and CDR2: DFQATT, SNEGSKA (reference sequence). J lost 6 bases, V lost 5 bases, and 6 bases had no gene match. CDR3 protein: CSAQTGPAGELFF. For the CDR3, the DNA is TGCAGTGCTCAGACAGGGCCCGCCGGGGAGCTGTTTTTT.

The J gene is TRBJ1-1, the V gene TRBV6-5; D not certain. CDR1 and CDR2 (germline): MNHEY, SVGAGI. CDR3 length: 13 residues. V was pared by 4 bases and J by 3 bases, with 9 bases between. CDR3 coding DNA: TGTGCCAGCAGTTTATTATCCTACACTGAAGCTTTCTTT. Its protein is CASSLLSYTEAFF.

The rearrangement links TRBV9 to TRBJ1-6, with TRBD1 identical over 7 bases. Per the germline V gene, CDR1 is SGDLS and CDR2 is YYNGEE. The CDR3 contains 16 residues. With 3 bases clipped from V and 7 bases from J, the junction kept 10 bases outside the gene matches. CDR3 nucleotides: TGTGCCAGCAGCGAGGGGGACAGCCCAAGGAATTCACCCCTCCACTTT. It is translated as CASSEGDSPRNSPLHF.

This clonotype was picked up many times. This sequence joins TRBV10-3 and TRBJ2-1; tentative D call: TRBD2 (5 bases). CDR1 ENHRY and CDR2 SYGVKD come from the germline V gene. Deletions cut 4 bases from V and 4 bases from J, with 17 bases between. The CDR3 is made up of 16 amino acids. CDR3 bases: TGTGCCATCAGTGGGAGGATCCAACCTCAATACAATGAGCAGTTCTTC. Amino acids: CAISGRIQPQYNEQFF.